The rows below give T cell receptor beta chains drawn from one sample of a study of cytomegalovirus exposure and HLA in healthy donors. Profiled with immunoSEQ multiplex PCR; TCRdb holds only in-frame clones, not every one. This sample carries more than 80,000 clones, 65% to 75% of them seen once, and the ten largest clones take approximately 3%. Material: PBMCs. The receptors derive from a female donor in good health and CMV-seropositive. Both conserved end residues are part of each CDR3. The D gene is left open where the match is weak. The size entry is marked missing in some rows and otherwise reads once, few, many or a size class.

>TRBD1|TRBJ2-5|TRBV6-1|once
TGTGCCAGCACGACAGGGGGTCCCCAAGAGACCCAGTACTTC
CASTTGGPQETQYF
>TRBD1|TRBJ1-2|TRBV7-9|NA
TGTGCCAGCAGCCCTATGACAGGGAATTATGGCTACACCTTC
CASSPMTGNYGYTF
>TRBD1|TRBJ1-3|TRBV14|NA
TGTGCCAGCAGCCAGGGGACAGGAGACGGAAACACCATATATTTT
CASSQGTGDGNTIYF
>NA|TRBJ2-7|TRBV10-3|once
TGTGCCATCAGGGACGTAACAGGCACCTACGAGCAGTACTTC
CAIRDVTGTYEQYF
>NA|TRBJ1-2|TRBV5-6|few
TGTGCCAGCAGTTTCGGACTTCGGAGGGACTATGGCTACACCTTC
CASSFGLRRDYGYTF
>NA|TRBJ1-4|TRBV7-3|NA
TGTGCCAGCAGCCTGCGACGGCAAGGAGACGAAAAACTGTTTTTT
CASSLRRQGDEKLFF
>TRBD2|TRBJ2-1|TRBV6-6|NA
TGTGCCAGCATGCTGCCGGGACTAGTAGTAGGTGAGCAGTTCTTC
CASMLPGLVVGEQFF
>TRBD2|TRBJ2-3|TRBV6-1|NA
TGTGCCAGCAGTCCATTAGCGGGAGCAACAGATACGCAGTATTTT
CASSPLAGATDTQYF
>TRBD2|TRBJ2-3|TRBV6-4|NA
TGTGCCAGCAGTGACTCCCCGGGGGGAGATTCGGATACGCAGTATTTT
CASSDSPGGDSDTQYF
>TRBD1|TRBJ2-2|TRBV11-2|NA
TGTGCCAGCAGCTCACAGGGACAGGGAGGCACCGGGGAGCTGTTTTTT
CASSSQGQGGTGELFF
>NA|TRBJ1-1|TRBV28|NA
TGTGCCAGCAGTTCCCCAAACCACGTAGAACATAGGGGTGAAGCTTTCTTT
CASSSPNHVEHRGEAFF
>NA|TRBJ2-1|TRBV5-4|NA
TGTGCCAGCAGCTTGTTGCGGGGCAATAACAATGAGCAGTTCTTC
CASSLLRGNNNEQFF
>NA|TRBJ1-5|TRBV19|NA
TGTGCCAGTAGTATTCGGACAAATGGACGATCAGCCCAGCATTTT
CASSIRTNGRSAQHF
>TRBD2|TRBJ2-1|TRBV7-2|NA
TGTGCCAGCAGCTCCGCCGGGACTAGCGGGAGGAATGAGCAGTTCTTC
CASSSAGTSGRNEQFF
>NA|TRBJ1-1|TRBV19|NA
TGTGCCAGTAGTATGGGGCAGGCCAACACTGAAGCTTTCTTT
CASSMGQANTEAFF
>NA|TRBJ1-2|TRBV6-1|NA
TGTGCCAGCATGAGTGGCTATGGCTACACCTTC
CASMSGYGYTF
>NA|TRBJ1-2|TRBV19|NA
TGTGCCACCCGGAACTATGGCTACACCTTC
CATRNYGYTF
>NA|TRBJ1-1|TRBV28|few
TGTGCCAGCAGTCGCACAGGGTTTAACACTGAAGCTTTCTTT
CASSRTGFNTEAFF
>TRBD2|TRBJ2-7|TRBV7-6|NA
TGTGCCAGCAGCCACGGGGCGGGAGCTCCCAGCTCCTACGAGCAGTACTTC
CASSHGAGAPSSYEQYF
>NA|TRBJ2-5|TRBV11-2|NA
TGTGCCAGCAGCCCCTACCGAGGGGAGACCCAGTACTTC
CASSPYRGETQYF
>TRBD1|TRBJ1-2|TRBV11-2|NA
TGTGCCAGCAGCAAGGGGGCGGGGGGAGGCTACACCTTC
CASSKGAGGGYTF
>NA|TRBJ1-2|TRBV12-1|few
TGTGCCAGCAGCTTTCACGGGATGGATGGCTACACCTTC
CASSFHGMDGYTF
>NA|TRBJ2-5|TRBV5-4|NA
TGTGCCAGCAGCGTCGACCAAGAGACCCAGTACTTC
CASSVDQETQYF
>NA|TRBJ2-7|TRBV28|NA
TGTGCCAGCAGTTTAAGGCGGGTTGAGACCCCAGAACACGAGCAGTACTTC
CASSLRRVETPEHEQYF
>TRBD2|TRBJ2-7|TRBV5-1|NA
TGCGCCAGCAGCTGGTCGGGACTAGCGGGAGGCGGCGAGCAGTACTTC
CASSWSGLAGGGEQYF
>TRBD1|TRBJ1-3|TRBV30|NA
TGTGCCTGGGCCCCCGAGACAGGGATAAGCAACACCATATATTTT
CAWAPETGISNTIYF
>NA|TRBJ2-7|TRBV15|NA
TGTGCCACCAGCAGAAACGCCGGCAGGCTCACCCACTACGAGCAGTACTTC
CATSRNAGRLTHYEQYF
>TRBD2|TRBJ2-1|TRBV9|once
TGTGCCAGCAGTGGGGCTAGCGGGAAGAACAATGAGCAGTTCTTC
CASSGASGKNNEQFF
>TRBD1|TRBJ1-1|TRBV19|NA
TGTGCCAGTAGTGTGACAGGGGACGGCACTGAAGCTTTCTTT
CASSVTGDGTEAFF
>TRBD1|TRBJ1-1|TRBV18|NA
TGTGCCAGCTCCCCGGACAGGGGTCGGAACACTGAAGCTTTCTTT
CASSPDRGRNTEAFF
>NA|TRBJ2-1|TRBV7-9|NA
TGTGCCAGCAGCAGCCCGGCACAGTCCTATGAGCAGTTCTTC
CASSSPAQSYEQFF